This T cell receptor beta chain was observed in a study of T cells in Graves' hyperthyroidism and ophthalmopathy. Trimming took off 11 bases at V and 4 bases at J, with 15 bases between the two ends. This CDR3 spans 12 amino acids. CDR1 MNHNS and CDR2 SASEGT come from the germline V gene. Fresh peripheral blood, 10 ml, was the source of the PBMCs. Amplification of TCR beta CDR3 regions was performed using RNA transcripts as template. Using the HTBI primer set, a first-round RT-PCR was run on the TCR CDR3. One entry per CDR3 protein results from TCRdb running MiXCR on the multiplex PCR reads. Of roughly 380,000 distinct CDR3 sequences detected, roughly 13% appear once; the ten largest clones hold roughly 20%.

The specimen sequenced was blood. The sequence derives from a man aged 25 to 40 with Graves' hyperthyroidism that later progressed to Graves' ophthalmopathy. The gene calls are TRBV6-1 and TRBJ2-7; D tentatively reads TRBD1 or TRBD2 (6 bases each). The CDR3 DNA follows: TGTGCCGCGAGGGGGGCCGATTACGAGCAGTACTTC. It translates to CAARGADYEQYF.